Reported below is one T cell receptor (beta chain). This sample is part of a study of radiotherapy plus CTLA-4 blockade in lung cancer. Generated by immunoSEQ multiplex PCR, the TCRdb table keeps only in-frame clones and is missing some. The table lists 40,000 or so clones, over 70% of them singletons, with 8% to 9% in the top ten. The CDR3 sequence is 14 residues long. Germline CDR1 reads MNHNS; CDR2 reads SASEGT. V shed 11 bases and J 5 bases; nucleotides not matched to a gene: 7. J is TRBJ1-6 and V is TRBV6-1; 9 nucleotides line up with TRBD1. This receptor was taken from a human donor with non-small cell lung cancer who had stable disease on radiotherapy plus ipilimumab. The input for sequencing was peripheral blood, taken from a patient treated with radiotherapy plus ipilimumab. Here the CDR3 DNA reads TGTGCCGGATCCCGGACAGGGGATAATTCACCCCTCCACTTT. Protein sequence: CAGSRTGDNSPLHF.